This T cell receptor (beta chain) appears in the sequencing data of a study of shared clonotypes between healthy human individuals (dated by TCRdb to about 2020). At the level of the whole study: Two women and a few men aged 18 to 49 years were included in the cohort. For each donor, CD4 naive and CD4 memory were each run on three plates, CD8 naive on two plates, and CD8 memory on one plate. To increase sequencing depth and limit assay-specific biases, different laboratories used diverse techniques to prepare libraries and sequence TCR repertoires. To estimate repertoire size and how much clonotype sharing occurs between individuals, the study deeply sequenced the blood TCR repertoires of five healthy adults. Between about 0.85 and 9.5 billion PBMCs per donor were obtained by leukapheresis. Study-wide findings and limitations: Sampling was limited to blood, and TCR repertoires in tissue likely differ from TCR repertoires in blood. Pairwise subsampling indicated that sequencing depth was expected to affect the degree of clonotype sharing among donors. Rarefaction of sorted-subset datasets indicated incomplete sequencing despite the large sequencing depth. Naive subsets generally had larger estimated clonotype richness than memory subsets. When several donors were compared, the shared fraction of clonotypes was around 4.6% for naive CD4, 3% to 4% for naive CD8, more than 2% for memory CD4, and under 0.5% for memory CD8. Because the study included only a small number of donors, the genetic and exposure-history diversity represented was limited. Compared with non-shared clonotypes, clonotypes shared by all four sorted-subset donors had higher generation probabilities.

CDR1 KGHSH and CDR2 LQKENI are derived from the germline V gene. Inclusive of the bounding cysteine and phenylalanine, the CDR3 is 13 residues long. Only the CDR3 part of the read is kept: 39 bases, read in frame from the first base. A distance of 6 bases separates the germline ends of V and J, which lose 0 bases and 4 bases respectively. Using the deep immunoSEQ assay, TCR CDR3 regions were amplified from genomic DNA by multiplex PCR. Extracted genomic DNA from each cell subset was spread evenly across all wells of several immunoSEQ 96-well plates, with each plate serving as a replicate. For sorted subsets, each replicate PCR was loaded with 200 ng genomic DNA, equivalent to 32,000 or so T cell genomes. Purified libraries were quantified with a Qubit 3.0 fluorometer, sized on a Bioanalyzer 2100, and re-quantified with the KAPA Library Quantification kit. Each immunoSEQ 96-well plate was sequenced on its own single-read 150-cycle Illumina NextSeq 550 flow cell. On the study's bioinformatics: The immunoSEQ output contained only junctional sequences without quality scores, so filtering could not match that applied to full-length reads. Sequences were annotated with PyIR, a Python wrapper for IgBLAST v1.9, using IMGT germline references to assign V/J genes and CDR3. Reads with weak V/J assignments (E-value above 1e-6), missing CDR3, stop codons, out-of-frame junctions, or ambiguous translated residues were removed. A V3J clonotype was defined by an identical inferred V gene, J gene, and CDR3 amino acid sequence. Percentage overlap between repertoires was computed as shared unique clonotypes divided by the size of the smaller repertoire. Richness of each repertoire was evaluated using RTK rarefaction, the Chao1 estimator, and Recon v2.1 estimates of unobserved clonotypes. Generation probabilities for all TCRbeta clonotypes obtained by the gDNA method from several donors were computed using OLGA. TCRdb mirrors the immuneACCESS table, restricted to in-frame sequences. Some clones are absent from its copies; in checked studies, under half trace to an unresolved V gene, and the reason for the others is unknown. The V and J calls and clone size are taken from that table; D and trimming were inferred from the DNA. The sample profile shows roughly 2 million clones; approximately 94% of them were found once. Around 0.13% of the sample belongs to the ten largest clones.

This clone appeared a few times. Its specific antigen is unknown. Base-call qualities are not available, and no considerably larger clone is one nucleotide away. The same CDR3 is also encoded by other DNA sequences in this sample. Healthy HIV-negative adults with no recently reported acute infections or vaccinations were included as donors. Every donor was a Caucasian adult living in Nashville, Tennessee, USA. CD4+ T cells were enriched by magnetic negative selection, after which naive cells were positively selected on CD45RA and the negative fraction was taken as the memory subset. After blood collection by leukapheresis, PBMCs were isolated using Ficoll-Histopaque density gradient centrifugation and then cryopreserved in the vapor phase of liquid nitrogen. Analytical flow cytometry was used to check the purity and quantity of each magnetically sorted T cell population. Genomic DNA was isolated from every sorted fraction and measured by UV absorbance on a Nanodrop 2000c.

This receptor was obtained from a man younger than 30 in good health. The sequenced sample was naive CD4+ T cells sorted from blood. The cell subset or site tag for this specimen amounts to: CD45RA+ positively selected. The chain links TRBV18 with TRBJ1-1, with the D gene not confidently named. The CDR3 amino acid sequence is: CASSPPGGTEAFF. The base sequence is TGTGCCAGCTCACCACCGGGCGGCACTGAAGCTTTCTTT. The full variable domain, completed from the reference TRBV18 and TRBJ1-1 proteins outside the CDR3, reads NAGVMQNPRHLVRRRGQEARLRCSPMKGHSHVYWYRQLPEEGLKFMVYLQKENIIDESGMPKERFSAEFPKEGPSILRIQQVVRGDSAAYFCASSPPGGTEAFFGQGTRLTVV.